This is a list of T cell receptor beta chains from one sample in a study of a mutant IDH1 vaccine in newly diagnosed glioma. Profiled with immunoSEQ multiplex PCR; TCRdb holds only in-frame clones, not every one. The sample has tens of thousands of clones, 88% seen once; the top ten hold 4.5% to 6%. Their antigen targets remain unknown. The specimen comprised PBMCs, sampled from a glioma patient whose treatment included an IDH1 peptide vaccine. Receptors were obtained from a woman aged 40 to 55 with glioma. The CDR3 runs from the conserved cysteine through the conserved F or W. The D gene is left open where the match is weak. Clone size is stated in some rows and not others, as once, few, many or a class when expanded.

CDR3 protein: CASSLPGALAKNIQYF; CDR3 DNA: TGTGCCAGCAGCTTACCGGGTGCTTTAGCCAAAAACATTCAGTACTTC; D gene: -; V gene: TRBV7-9; J gene: TRBJ2-4; clone size: few
CDR3 protein: CASRGMATNEKLFF; CDR3 DNA: TGTGCCAGCAGGGGAATGGCAACTAATGAAAAACTGTTTTTT; D gene: -; V gene: TRBV25-1; J gene: TRBJ1-4; clone size: -
CDR3 protein: CASSLGLAGGEETQYF; CDR3 DNA: TGTGCCAGCAGCTTAGGTCTAGCGGGAGGGGAGGAGACCCAGTACTTC; D gene: TRBD2; V gene: TRBV7-2; J gene: TRBJ2-5; clone size: -
CDR3 protein: CASMPRLDYYNEQFF; CDR3 DNA: TGTGCCAGTATGCCCCGACTAGATTACTACAATGAGCAGTTCTTC; D gene: -; V gene: TRBV19; J gene: TRBJ2-1; clone size: -
CDR3 protein: CASSEDSSWPQHF; CDR3 DNA: TGCGCCAGCAGTGAGGACAGTTCATGGCCCCAGCATTTT; D gene: -; V gene: TRBV10-2; J gene: TRBJ1-5; clone size: once
CDR3 protein: CASSLRDKVYEQYF; CDR3 DNA: TGTGCCAGCAGCCTCCGGGACAAGGTATACGAGCAGTACTTC; D gene: -; V gene: TRBV5-6; J gene: TRBJ2-7; clone size: -
CDR3 protein: CASSYSVGQGLKLFF; CDR3 DNA: TGTGCCAGCAGTTACTCGGTGGGGCAGGGTTTGAAACTGTTTTTT; D gene: -; V gene: TRBV6-5; J gene: TRBJ1-4; clone size: -
CDR3 protein: CASSHDYGYTF; CDR3 DNA: TGTGCCAGCAGCCATGACTATGGCTACACCTTC; D gene: -; V gene: TRBV4-2; J gene: TRBJ1-2; clone size: once
CDR3 protein: CASSFTYNTEAFF; CDR3 DNA: TGTGCCAGCAGCTTCACATATAACACTGAAGCTTTCTTT; D gene: -; V gene: TRBV7-9; J gene: TRBJ1-1; clone size: -
CDR3 protein: CASSDDSNTEAFF; CDR3 DNA: TGTGCCAGCAGCGACGACTCAAACACTGAAGCTTTCTTT; D gene: -; V gene: TRBV2; J gene: TRBJ1-1; clone size: once
CDR3 protein: CASSLSPTGNSYEQYF; CDR3 DNA: TGTGCCAGCAGCTTGTCCCCGACAGGGAACTCCTACGAGCAGTACTTC; D gene: TRBD1; V gene: TRBV5-5; J gene: TRBJ2-7; clone size: -
CDR3 protein: CASKVSSGTYEQYF; CDR3 DNA: TGTGCCAGTAAGGTCTCTAGCGGGACCTACGAGCAGTACTTC; D gene: TRBD2; V gene: TRBV19; J gene: TRBJ2-7; clone size: once
CDR3 protein: CATSRGPGPQNTEAFF; CDR3 DNA: TGTGCCACCAGCAGAGGACCCGGGCCCCAGAACACTGAAGCTTTCTTT; D gene: -; V gene: TRBV15; J gene: TRBJ1-1; clone size: -
CDR3 protein: CASSSGIAGTGELFF; CDR3 DNA: TGTGCCAGTAGTAGCGGGATAGCGGGCACCGGGGAGCTGTTTTTT; D gene: TRBD2; V gene: TRBV19; J gene: TRBJ2-2; clone size: -
CDR3 protein: CASSQDRSNWFKQFF; CDR3 DNA: TGCGCCAGCAGCCAAGATCGTTCGAACTGGTTTAAGCAGTTCTTC; D gene: -; V gene: TRBV4-3; J gene: TRBJ2-1; clone size: -
CDR3 protein: CASSQEDRGTEAFF; CDR3 DNA: TGCGCCAGCAGCCAAGAGGACAGGGGAACTGAAGCTTTCTTT; D gene: TRBD1; V gene: TRBV4-3; J gene: TRBJ1-1; clone size: -
CDR3 protein: CATGTGIGNTEAFF; CDR3 DNA: TGTGCCACCGGGACAGGGATAGGGAACACTGAAGCTTTCTTT; D gene: TRBD1; V gene: TRBV19; J gene: TRBJ1-1; clone size: -
CDR3 protein: CASSRPGTGAYEQYF; CDR3 DNA: TGTGCCAGCAGCCGACCCGGGACAGGGGCATACGAGCAGTACTTC; D gene: TRBD1; V gene: TRBV11-2; J gene: TRBJ2-7; clone size: once
CDR3 protein: CASRPGSGRAVVNEQFF; CDR3 DNA: TGTGCCAGCAGGCCGGGAAGCGGGAGGGCCGTGGTGAATGAGCAGTTCTTC; D gene: TRBD2; V gene: TRBV2; J gene: TRBJ2-1; clone size: -
CDR3 protein: CASSYTLSGNTIYF; CDR3 DNA: TGTGCCAGCAGTTACACCCTTTCTGGAAACACCATATATTTT; D gene: -; V gene: TRBV6-5; J gene: TRBJ1-3; clone size: -
CDR3 protein: CASSLSGGLNTEAFF; CDR3 DNA: TGTGCCAGCAGCTTAAGTGGAGGGTTGAACACTGAAGCTTTCTTT; D gene: -; V gene: TRBV7-2; J gene: TRBJ1-1; clone size: once
CDR3 protein: CASSLIPVTSNEQFF; CDR3 DNA: TGTGCCAGCAGCTTAATCCCCGTGACTTCGAATGAGCAGTTCTTC; D gene: -; V gene: TRBV7-3; J gene: TRBJ2-1; clone size: few
CDR3 protein: CASSTTISRATDTQYF; CDR3 DNA: TGTGCCAGCAGCACCACGATTAGTCGGGCCACAGATACGCAGTATTTT; D gene: -; V gene: TRBV13; J gene: TRBJ2-3; clone size: -
CDR3 protein: CASSYSDLYEQYF; CDR3 DNA: TGTGCCAGCAGTTACTCGGACCTATACGAGCAGTACTTC; D gene: -; V gene: TRBV6-6; J gene: TRBJ2-7; clone size: -
CDR3 protein: CASSLAGGTDTQYF; CDR3 DNA: TGCGCCAGCAGCCTAGCGGGGGGCACAGATACGCAGTATTTT; D gene: TRBD2; V gene: TRBV10-1; J gene: TRBJ2-3; clone size: -
CDR3 protein: CASSYMAGGGVEQYF; CDR3 DNA: TGTGCCAGCAGTTACATGGCGGGGGGGGGAGTAGAGCAGTACTTC; D gene: TRBD2; V gene: TRBV6-5; J gene: TRBJ2-7; clone size: -
CDR3 protein: CASSQDRFTYEQYF; CDR3 DNA: TGTGCCAGCAGCCAAGACAGGTTCACCTACGAGCAGTACTTC; D gene: -; V gene: TRBV14; J gene: TRBJ2-7; clone size: -
CDR3 protein: CASSLDKRQETQYF; CDR3 DNA: TGTGCCAGCAGCTTAGATAAGCGCCAAGAGACCCAGTACTTC; D gene: -; V gene: TRBV7-9; J gene: TRBJ2-5; clone size: -
CDR3 protein: CSTRDGNTEAFF; CDR3 DNA: TGCAGCACCCGAGACGGGAACACTGAAGCTTTCTTT; D gene: -; V gene: TRBV29-1; J gene: TRBJ1-1; clone size: -